Sequencing of this T cell receptor beta chain was carried out in a study of T cell responses to AZD1222 COVID-19 vaccine. Study-wide points: In a largely white British group with more females than males, clonal diversity was possibly underestimated.

This table comes from immunoSEQ multiplex PCR, and its TCRdb copy is limited to in-frame clones, with some not included. This sample has about 140,000 clones, with roughly 92% found just once. In its sample, this clone was seen once. Its antigen is unidentified. This CDR3 contains 17 residues. Deletions cut 0 bases from V and 6 bases from J, with 20 bases between. The receptor was isolated from an adult in good health. The rearrangement links TRBV23-1 to TRBJ1-2, with no clear D. TRBV23-1 is labeled an ORF, and its function is uncertain. Sequenced here: peripheral blood, sampled on day 0 of AZD1222 vaccination. This CDR3 is CASSQSSTQAAQNGYTF. As DNA, the CDR3 is TGCGCCAGCAGTCAATCCTCAACCCAGGCAGCGCAGAATGGCTACACCTTC.